The sequence of this TCR beta chain was determined in a study of blood T cell repertoires in COVID-19. Repertoires were generated with immunoSEQ multiplex PCR, while TCRdb's copy carries only in-frame clones and drops some. The data hold about 250,000 clones, with around 89% observed a single time. After removal of 0 bases from V and 4 bases from J, the junction contained 9 bases not matched to a gene. The germline V gene encodes CDR1 SGHNT and CDR2 YYREEE (reference sequence). The CDR3 extends over 18 amino acids. This chain links TRBV5-4 with TRBJ2-2, with 10 positions matching TRBD2. The sequenced sample consisted of PBMCs or T cells enriched from blood (not recorded which). The receptor was isolated from a man between 40 and 49 years old who had recovered from COVID-19. Here the CDR3 reads CASSLELAGRSSTGELFF. In DNA form, the CDR3 reads TGTGCCAGCAGCTTGGAACTAGCGGGGCGTTCGAGCACCGGGGAGCTGTTTTTT.